A single sample gave rise to the 20 T cell receptor beta chains below, sequenced in a study of blood T cell repertoires in COVID-19. Clones were sequenced by immunoSEQ multiplex PCR, and TCRdb holds only the in-frame ones, with some missing. The sample includes about 440,000 clones, about 90% of them seen just once. Sequencing was done on a sample of PBMCs or T cells enriched from blood (not recorded which). The receptors originated from a woman under 30 with acute COVID-19.

The rearrangement uses TRBV2 and TRBJ2-5, with 9 nucleotides matching TRBD2. V lost 6 bases and J lost 2; bases outside the gene matches: 10. Germline assignment: CDR1 SNHLY and CDR2 FYNNEI. There are 16 residues in the CDR3. CDR3: CASSETLAGEQETQYF. CDR3 coding DNA: TGTGCCAGCAGCGAAACACTAGCGGGTGAGCAAGAGACCCAGTACTTC.

This chain joins TRBV23-1 and TRBJ1-3; D not resolved. TRBV23-1 is flagged as an ORF with uncertain function. The CDR3 loop spans 10 amino acids. With 6 bases removed from V and 7 bases from J, the gap between germline ends came to 4 bases. The CDR3 DNA is TGCGCCAGCAGCCAGAACACCATATATTTT. As protein: CASSQNTIYF.

The genes are TRBV7-9 and TRBJ2-5, with 12 bases lining up with TRBD1. The V segment lost 5 bases and the J segment 2 bases; nucleotides outside the gene matches: 6. CDR1 is SEHNR, CDR2 FQNEAQ, per germline (reference sequence). The CDR3 consists of 16 residues. The CDR3 loop reads CASSLGDRGLQETQYF. The DNA of the CDR3 is TGTGCCAGCAGCCTAGGGGACAGGGGGCTACAAGAGACCCAGTACTTC.

This chain joins TRBV7-2 and TRBJ2-3; D unclear. This CDR3 has 14 amino acids. Trimming stripped 3 bases from V and 0 bases from J, with 7 bases between. Looked up from germline, CDR1 is SGHTA and CDR2 is FQGNSA. Written as DNA, the CDR3 is TGTGCCAGCAGCTTGTCGTCTAGCACAGATACGCAGTATTTT. It is translated as CASSLSSSTDTQYF.

This clone occurred a few times. The chain uses TRBV5-1 and TRBJ1-1; weak D call: TRBD1 (5 bases). The ends were cut back, 2 bases at V and 2 bases at J, with 13 bases in the middle. The CDR3 contains 15 residues. Germline lookup yields CDR1 SGHRS and CDR2 YFSETQ. CDR3 coding DNA: TGCGCCAGCAGCTTAGTAAGCGGGACCAACACTGAAGCTTTCTTT. Its translation: CASSLVSGTNTEAFF. Looking up the rest from reference TRBV5-1 and TRBJ1-1 gives the full variable domain: KAGVTQTPRYLIKTRGQQVTLSCSPISGHRSVSWYQQTPGQGLQFLFEYFSETQRNKGNFPGRFSGRQFSNSRSEMNVSTLELGDSALYLCASSLVSGTNTEAFFGQGTRLTVV.

This rearrangement joins TRBV28 to TRBJ1-4, with 7 bases matching TRBD1. Germline assignment: CDR1 MDHEN and CDR2 SYDVKM. The J segment lost 2 bases and the V segment lost 4 bases, leaving 10 bases of the junction unmatched. The CDR3 extends over 17 amino acids. The CDR3: CASSSIRGDPTNEKLFF. CDR3 nucleotide sequence: TGTGCCAGCAGTTCTATCAGGGGGGATCCTACTAATGAAAAACTGTTTTTT.

This clone showed up just once. The V and J genes are TRBV28 and TRBJ2-4; 12 positions match TRBD2. Per germline, CDR1 MDHEN and CDR2 SYDVKM. The V segment lost 4 bases and the J segment 0 bases; nucleotides outside the gene matches: 16. This CDR3 contains 21 residues. The CDR3 reads CASSYTRGGLAGLLAKNIQYF. CDR3 coding DNA: TGTGCCAGCAGTTATACACGTGGAGGACTAGCGGGACTGTTAGCCAAAAACATTCAGTACTTC.

V and J are TRBV27 and TRBJ2-1; D is perhaps TRBD2 (5 bases). This CDR3 is 14 amino acids long. Germline CDR1 MNHEY, CDR2 SMNVEV (reference sequence). V was cut by 2 bases and J by 5 bases, with 10 bases left in between. CDR3: CASSLLISDNEQFF. The DNA of the CDR3 is TGTGCCAGCAGTTTACTTATTAGCGACAATGAGCAGTTCTTC.

The chain is built from TRBV11-2 and TRBJ1-2; D is perhaps TRBD1 (6 bases). Germline V gene sequence: CDR1 SGHAT, CDR2 FQNNGV. Trimming pared 5 bases from V and 3 bases from J, leaving 10 bases between. The CDR3 contains 13 residues. The CDR3 DNA reads as TGTGCCAGCAGCACAGGGACCGACTATGGCTACACCTTC. Its protein is CASSTGTDYGYTF.

The rearrangement joins TRBV27 to TRBJ2-7; 8 bases fit TRBD2. The germline V gene has CDR1 MNHEY and CDR2 SMNVEV (reference sequence). The CDR3 spans 17 residues. V shed 0 bases, J shed 0 bases, and the junction held 7 bases outside the gene matches. The CDR3 here is CASSLSIVSGASYEQYF. In nucleotides, the CDR3 is TGTGCCAGCAGTTTATCGATAGTTAGCGGGGCCTCCTACGAGCAGTACTTC.

The chain is built from TRBV2 and TRBJ2-3; the match to TRBD2 covers 14 bases. The V and J ends lost 7 bases and 7 bases, in that order; junction bases with no gene match: 4. This CDR3 comprises 14 residues. The germline gives CDR1 SNHLY, CDR2 FYNNEI. The CDR3 here is CASMGTSGSYTQYF. The CDR3 DNA reads as TGTGCCAGCATGGGGACTAGCGGGAGCTATACGCAGTATTTT.

The chain has TRBV7-2 and TRBJ1-1; a possible D gene is TRBD1 (6 bases). Trimming left V 1 base short and J 5 bases short, with 11 bases between. The CDR3 is made up of 14 amino acids. Germline V gives CDR1 SGHTA, CDR2 FQGNSA. This chain's CDR3 is CASSLDRDPTEAFF. The CDR3 DNA reads TGTGCCAGCAGCTTAGACAGGGACCCTACTGAAGCTTTCTTT.

The chain combines TRBV2 with TRBJ1-2; D gene ambiguous. CDR1 and CDR2 (germline): SNHLY, FYNNEI. V was trimmed by 7 bases and J by 7 bases, leaving 10 bases between them. The length of the CDR3 is 11 residues. CDR3 DNA sequence: TGTGCCAGCACAACAAACGCTGGCTACACCTTC. As protein: CASTTNAGYTF.

The rearrangement joins TRBV2 to TRBJ1-3, with 11 bases identical to TRBD1. This CDR3 contains 15 residues. Looked up from germline, CDR1 is SNHLY and CDR2 is FYNNEI. The V segment lost 6 bases and the J segment 3 bases; nucleotides outside the gene matches: 4. This CDR3 reads CASSWTGGSGNTIYF. The CDR3 DNA reads TGTGCCAGCAGCTGGACAGGGGGCAGTGGAAACACCATATATTTT. Using reference TRBV2 and TRBJ1-3 for the parts outside the CDR3, the full variable domain is EPEVTQTPSHQVTQMGQEVILRCVPISNHLYFYWYRQILGQKVEFLVSFYNNEISEKSEIFDDQFSVERPDGSNFTLKIRSTKLEDSAMYFCASSWTGGSGNTIYFGEGSWLTVV.

The chain couples TRBV19 to TRBJ1-2; no firm D call. The CDR3 has 13 residues. CDR1 is LNHDA, CDR2 SQIVND, per germline (reference sequence). Trimming stripped 5 bases from V and 2 bases from J, with 9 bases between. CDR3 in DNA: TGTGCCAGTAGTCTCGACTTGAACTATGGCTACACCTTC. Translated: CASSLDLNYGYTF.

This sequence joins TRBV9 and TRBJ1-2; 11 positions match TRBD1. Germline V lookup: CDR1 SGDLS, CDR2 YYNGEE. The CDR3 totals 17 residues. After removal of 3 bases from V and 4 bases from J, the junction contained 11 bases not matched to a gene. In nucleotides, the CDR3 is TGTGCCAGCAGCGCCGACCCCGGGACAGGGGGGGGCTATGGCTACACCTTC. Encoded protein: CASSADPGTGGGYGYTF.

V gene TRBV5-1 combines with J gene TRBJ1-3, with D unresolved. V lost 6 bases, J lost 0 bases, and 13 bases lay in between. Germline V gene sequence: CDR1 SGHRS, CDR2 YFSETQ. This CDR3 spans 15 amino acids. In DNA form, the CDR3 reads TGCGCCAGCACTACGGACGGGAGCTCTGGAAACACCATATATTTT. Its protein product is CASTTDGSSGNTIYF.

The chain is built from TRBV4-1 and TRBJ2-5; TRBD1 matches 8 bases. Germline CDR1 and CDR2: MGHRA and YSYEKL. V lost 3 bases and J lost 1; bases outside the gene matches: 16. This CDR3 is 19 amino acids long. The CDR3 DNA sequence: TGCGCCAGCAGCCAGGCCAAGGGACAGGAACGAGGGACCCAAGAGACCCAGTACTTC. Protein product: CASSQAKGQERGTQETQYF.

V gene TRBV6-5 combines with J gene TRBJ2-7; 8 nucleotides align to TRBD2. V lost 2 bases and J lost 2; bases outside the gene matches: 2. Germline-derived CDR1 and CDR2 are MNHEY and SVGAGI. The CDR3 runs to 14 residues. CDR3 DNA: TGTGCCAGCAGTTACCGCGGGGGGCCCTACGAGCAGTACTTC. This encodes CASSYRGGPYEQYF.

The V and J genes are TRBV30 and TRBJ1-5; no firm D call. CDR1 and CDR2 (germline): GTSNPN, SVGIG (reference sequence). V gave up 3 bases and J gave up 0 bases, with 15 bases separating them. The CDR3 covers 16 residues. In DNA, the CDR3 is TGTGCCTGGAGAACGGGTGGTTTACTTAGCAATCAGCCCCAGCATTTT. This sequence encodes CAWRTGGLLSNQPQHF.